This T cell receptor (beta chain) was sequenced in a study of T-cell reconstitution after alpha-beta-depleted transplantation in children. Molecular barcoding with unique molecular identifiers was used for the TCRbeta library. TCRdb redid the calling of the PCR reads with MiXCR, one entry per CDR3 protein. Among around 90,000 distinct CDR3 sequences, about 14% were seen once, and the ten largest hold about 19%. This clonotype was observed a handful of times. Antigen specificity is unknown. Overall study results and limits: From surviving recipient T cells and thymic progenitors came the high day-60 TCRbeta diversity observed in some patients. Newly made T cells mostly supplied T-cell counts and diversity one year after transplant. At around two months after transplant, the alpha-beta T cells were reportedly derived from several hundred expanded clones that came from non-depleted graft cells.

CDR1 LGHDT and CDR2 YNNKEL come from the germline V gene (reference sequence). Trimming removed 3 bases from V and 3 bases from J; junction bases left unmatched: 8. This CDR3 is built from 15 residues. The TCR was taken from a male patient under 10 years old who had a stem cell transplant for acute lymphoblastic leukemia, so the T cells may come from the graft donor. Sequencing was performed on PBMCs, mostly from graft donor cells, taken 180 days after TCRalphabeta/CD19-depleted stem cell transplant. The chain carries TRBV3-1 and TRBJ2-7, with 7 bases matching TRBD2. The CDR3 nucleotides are TGTGCCAGCAGCCATGATGACGGGGGGATCTACGAGCAGTACTTC. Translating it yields CASSHDDGGIYEQYF.